The clone carrying this T cell receptor beta chain was observed a few times. The antigen is unknown. TCRdb called the 5' RACE reads again in MiXCR, with one record for every CDR3 protein. The sample carries 1,800,000 or so distinct CDR3 sequences, roughly 35% recorded once. This record comes from a study of identical twins. The study's findings and limits: Among monozygotic twins, out-of-frame TCR alpha sharing exceeded what models predicted. Findings came from cross-sectional statistics, without long-term follow-up of donors. Reduced insertions were recorded for abundant cord blood beta clonotypes, with no such pattern in memory repertoires.

The sample was cord blood. This receptor was identified in a newborn girl in good health.

Here the CDR3 DNA reads TGTGCCAGCAGTTTCCCTCCCACAGGGCACCCTCAAGAGACCCAGTACTTC. It is translated as CASSFPPTGHPQETQYF. The chain joins TRBV28 to TRBJ2-5; tentatively, D is TRBD1 (6 bases). V gave up 3 bases and J gave up 2 bases, with 19 bases separating them. This CDR3 has 17 amino acids. Per germline, CDR1 MDHEN and CDR2 SYDVKM. The full variable domain, with the rest looked up from reference TRBV28 and TRBJ2-5, is DVKVTQSSRYLVKRTGEKVFLECVQDMDHENMFWYRQDPGLGLRLIYFSYDVKMKEKGDIPEGYSVSREKKERFSLILESASTNQTSMYLCASSFPPTGHPQETQYFGPGTRLLVL.